This T cell receptor beta chain was recorded in a study of cytomegalovirus exposure and HLA in healthy donors. In its sample, this clone was seen a few times. The CDR3 extends over 15 amino acids. Looked up from germline, CDR1 is MGHRA and CDR2 is YSYEKL. V gave up 1 base and J gave up 2 bases, with 11 bases separating them. This PCR relied on a set of 60 Vbeta primers and 13 Jbeta primers. This table comes from immunoSEQ multiplex PCR, and its TCRdb copy is limited to in-frame clones, with some not included. The sample records approximately 150,000 clones, about four fifths being singletons. The source is a man aged 30 to 45 in good health and CMV-seropositive. The J gene is TRBJ1-1, the V gene TRBV4-1, with D tentatively TRBD1 (5 bases). The sequenced sample was PBMCs. The CDR3 nucleotides are TGCGCCAGCAGCCAAGGCCCCCAGGGAAACACTGAAGCTTTCTTT. Translated, it gives CASSQGPQGNTEAFF.